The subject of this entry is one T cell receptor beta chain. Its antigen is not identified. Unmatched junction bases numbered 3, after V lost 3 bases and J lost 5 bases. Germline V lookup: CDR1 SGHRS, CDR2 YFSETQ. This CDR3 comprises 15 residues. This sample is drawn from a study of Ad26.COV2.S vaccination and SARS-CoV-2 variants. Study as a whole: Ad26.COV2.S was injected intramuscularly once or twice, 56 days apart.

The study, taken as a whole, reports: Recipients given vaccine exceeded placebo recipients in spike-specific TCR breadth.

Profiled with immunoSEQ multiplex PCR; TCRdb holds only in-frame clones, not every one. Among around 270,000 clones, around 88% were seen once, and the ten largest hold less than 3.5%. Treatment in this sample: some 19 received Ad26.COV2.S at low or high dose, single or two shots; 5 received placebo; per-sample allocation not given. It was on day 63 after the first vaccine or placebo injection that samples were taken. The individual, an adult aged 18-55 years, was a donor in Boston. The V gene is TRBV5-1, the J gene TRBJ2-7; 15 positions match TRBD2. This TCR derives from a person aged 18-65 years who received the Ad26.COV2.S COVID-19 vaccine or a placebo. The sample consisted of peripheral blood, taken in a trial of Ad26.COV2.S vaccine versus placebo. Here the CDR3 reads CASSWGTSGRNEQYV. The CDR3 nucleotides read TGCGCCAGCAGCTGGGGGACTAGCGGGAGGAACGAGCAGTACGTC.